This T cell receptor beta chain came from a study of T-cell reconstitution after alpha-beta-depleted transplantation in children. The ends lost 3 bases at V and 2 bases at J; junction bases unmatched: 8. CDR3 size: 16 residues. For TCRbeta, the library was prepared with unique molecular identifiers. TCRdb redid the calling of the PCR reads with MiXCR, one entry per CDR3 protein. The data hold around 580,000 distinct CDR3 sequences, with 20% to 25% observed a single time. The V call is TRBV12-3 or TRBV12-4, the J call TRBJ2-5, with 8 bases that match TRBD2. The sample consisted of PBMCs, mostly from graft donor cells, taken 360 days after TCRalphabeta/CD19-depleted stem cell transplant. This TCR was sampled from a boy younger than two who had a stem cell transplant for acute myeloid leukemia, so the T cells may come from the graft donor. In nucleotides, the CDR3 is TGTGCCAGCAGTTTCGACACACCGGGGGGGCAAGAGACCCAGTACTTC. Amino acids: CASSFDTPGGQETQYF.